This TCR beta chain was sequenced during a study of CXCR3-negative and CXCR3-positive naive CD8 T cells. Points from the study as a whole: In both naive subsets diversity was comparably high, whereas memory CD8+ cells showed much lower diversity. Naive cells used TRBV-TRBJ genes in much the same way whether CXCR3-negative or CXCR3-positive; memory cells did not.

On this clonotype: Its cognate antigen is unknown.

CDR1 and CDR2 (germline): MDHEN, SYDVKM. The CDR3 has 13 amino acids. cDNA libraries for TRB were generated by 5' RACE incorporating UMI labels. TCRdb derives one entry per CDR3 protein from the 5' RACE reads, leaving out DNA. This repertoire includes approximately 56,000 distinct CDR3 sequences. Naivety in CD8+ T cells corresponded to a CD45RO-CCR7+CD27+CD95- phenotype. The specimen sequenced was naive CXCR3- CD8+ T cells from blood. The subset denotes: CD45RO-CCR7+CD27+CD95- naive CD8+ T cells lacking CXCR3 (TNR3-). The rearrangement joins TRBV28 to TRBJ1-3. The TCR originated in a human donor in good health. Some clones in this sample may be carry-over from other donors' samples. CDR3 region: CASSYSRGNTIYF.